The TCR beta chain described here comes from a study of blood T cell repertoires in COVID-19. Turning to the study itself: The United States, Italy and Spain were the sources of the acute and convalescent COVID-19 samples.

In the original processing: Reference gene primers were amplified, and this amplification served to estimate nucleated cell counts. Some clones are missing from TCRdb's copy, which holds only in-frame ones; the method was immunoSEQ multiplex PCR. That table gives V, J and clone size, and the DNA gave D and trimming. Here the sample spans about 230,000 clones, approximately 85% being singletons. J lost 7 bases, V lost 3 bases, and 4 bases had no gene match. The CDR3 has 13 residues. Germline CDR1 is SNHLY and CDR2 is FYNNEI. The clonotype originates from a man aged 50-59 years with COVID-19, enrolled during active disease. Sample: peripheral blood. The chain employs TRBV2 and TRBJ1-2, with 8 bases lining up with TRBD1. CDR3 residues: CASSDQGAGGYTF. In nucleotides, the CDR3 is TGTGCCAGCAGTGATCAGGGGGCGGGTGGCTACACCTTC.